One sample yielded the 13 T cell receptor beta chains listed below, sequenced in a study of T cell responses to AZD1222 COVID-19 vaccine. TCRdb's copy holds only in-frame clones and misses some; the assay was immunoSEQ multiplex PCR. The repertoire holds around 120,000 clones, with just under 95% as singletons. Sample: peripheral blood, taken 28 days after the second AZD1222 dose. The source is an adult who received the AZD1222 COVID-19 vaccine.

V is TRBV27 and J is TRBJ2-7; weak D call: TRBD2 (5 bases). The CDR3 extends over 15 amino acids. V was trimmed by 3 bases and J by 3 bases, leaving 15 bases between them. CDR1 MNHEY and CDR2 SMNVEV come from the germline V gene (reference sequence). The CDR3 region has the DNA TGTGCCAGCAGTTTTGGGCGGTGGGAGATCTACGAGCAGTACTTC. It yields the protein CASSFGRWEIYEQYF.

The chain couples TRBV18 to TRBJ2-1; 9 nucleotides line up with TRBD2. The trim removed 2 bases at V and 5 bases at J, leaving 10 bases unmatched. The length of the CDR3 is 17 residues. The germline gives CDR1 KGHSH, CDR2 LQKENI. The CDR3 is CASSPSTTSGKNNEQFF. For the CDR3, the DNA is TGTGCCAGCTCACCATCGACGACTAGCGGAAAGAACAATGAGCAGTTCTTC.

This clone was observed a handful of times. V gene TRBV2 combines with J gene TRBJ2-7, with TRBD2 as a possible D gene (6 bases). The germline V gene encodes CDR1 SNHLY and CDR2 FYNNEI. The CDR3 contains 14 residues. The V gene lost 7 bases and the J gene lost 2 bases, with 15 bases spanning the gap. The CDR3: CASTPRDSPYEQYF. CDR3 nucleotides: TGTGCCAGCACCCCTCGGGACTCCCCCTACGAGCAGTACTTC.

For the CDR3, the DNA is TGTGCCAGCTCACCAGAGGCCTTTCCTGGAAACACCATATATTTT. Its protein product is CASSPEAFPGNTIYF. V is TRBV18 and J is TRBJ1-3, with unresolved D. CDR3 length: 15 amino acids. Germline loops: CDR1 KGHSH, CDR2 LQKENI. V dropped 2 bases and J dropped 2 bases, with 10 bases sitting between them.

This chain's CDR3 is CATSRDLAGAEQFF. For the CDR3, the DNA is TGTGCCACCAGCAGAGATTTAGCGGGAGCTGAGCAGTTCTTC. V and J are TRBV15 and TRBJ2-1; 9 bases fit TRBD2. Germline CDR1 reads LNHNV; CDR2 reads YYDKDF (reference sequence). This CDR3 region has 14 residues. V lost 0 bases, J lost 9 bases, and 3 bases stayed unmatched.

The rearrangement uses TRBV4-3 and TRBJ2-3; tentatively, D is TRBD1 or TRBD2 (5 bases each). Germline assignment: CDR1 LGHNA and CDR2 YSLEER. Trimming cost V 3 bases and J 2 bases, with 18 bases left between them. The CDR3 is 17 amino acids. CDR3 protein: CASSQEVDTFLTDTQYF. The CDR3 DNA follows: TGCGCCAGCAGCCAGGAGGTGGACACCTTCCTCACAGATACGCAGTATTTT.

Details on this clone: One end of the junction is discordant with germline, which a read error may explain. J is TRBJ1-2 and V is TRBV4-2; no reliable D call. CDR3 length: 13 residues. Germline V gene data show CDR1 as LGHNA and CDR2 as YNFKEQ. The CDR3 nucleotides read TGTGCCAGCAGCCAACCCAATGATGGGCATATCGGCTTC. Encoded protein: CASSQPNDGHIGF.

DNA of the CDR3: TGTGCCAGCAGCCGCGCTAGCAACTACGAGCAGTACTTC. Its protein is CASSRASNYEQYF. This chain connects TRBV4-2 to TRBJ2-7, with TRBD2 as a possible D gene (5 bases). This CDR3 is 13 amino acids long. Per germline, CDR1 LGHNA and CDR2 YNFKEQ. V was shortened by 4 bases and J by 3 bases, with 10 bases between the two germline ends.

The V call is TRBV27, the J call TRBJ1-2, with D unresolved. Looked up from germline, CDR1 is MNHEY and CDR2 is SMNVEV (reference sequence). The CDR3 consists of 14 residues. V was cut by 0 bases and J by 3 bases, with 8 bases left in between. CDR3 region: CASSLSPGDYGYTF. CDR3 sequence (DNA): TGTGCCAGCAGTTTATCGCCCGGGGACTATGGCTACACCTTC.

This rearrangement joins TRBV18 to TRBJ1-3, with D hard to call. CDR3 length: 14 residues. Trimming removed 3 bases from V and 4 bases from J, with 10 bases in between. Germline CDR1 is KGHSH and CDR2 is LQKENI. CDR3 loop: CASSPAAQGNTIYF. CDR3 coding DNA: TGTGCCAGCTCACCCGCCGCCCAGGGAAACACCATATATTTT.

The chain joins TRBV27 to TRBJ1-1; D is possibly TRBD1 (6 bases). Germline CDR1 is MNHEY and CDR2 is SMNVEV (reference sequence). The CDR3 spans 13 residues. V lost 0 bases and J 5 bases, leaving 7 bases between the germline ends. CDR3 protein: CASSLSQGTEAFF. The CDR3 DNA reads as TGTGCCAGCAGTTTATCGCAGGGGACTGAAGCTTTCTTT.

The chain recombines TRBV4-2 with TRBJ1-1; D remains unclear. This CDR3 is built from 14 residues. CDR1 LGHNA and CDR2 YNFKEQ come from the germline V gene. Trimming removed 0 bases from V and 3 bases from J, with 8 bases in between. DNA for the CDR3: TGTGCCAGCAGCCAAGAGCCCTTGTACACTGAAGCTTTCTTT. Its translation is CASSQEPLYTEAFF.

The chain joins TRBV5-8 to TRBJ1-5; D is ambiguous. V lost 2 bases, J lost 4 bases, and 4 bases lay in between. Germline CDR1 SGHTS, CDR2 YDEGEE. The CDR3 is made up of 12 amino acids. The CDR3 bases are TGTGCCAGCAGCTTCAGGAATCAGCCCCAGCATTTT. This sequence encodes CASSFRNQPQHF. Filled out from reference TRBV5-8 and TRBJ1-5, the complete variable domain reads EAGVTQSPTHLIKTRGQQATLRCSPISGHTSVYWYQQALGLGLQFLLWYDEGEERNRGNFPPRFSGRQFPNYSSELNVNALELEDSALYLCASSFRNQPQHFGDGTRLSIL.